Below, 24 T cell receptor beta chains from the same sample are listed, as sequenced in a study of T cell repertoires in cytomegalovirus infection. Using its own MiXCR run on the reads, TCRdb lists one record per CDR3 protein. Counted here are 550,000 to 700,000 distinct CDR3 sequences, about 40% occurring once; the ten biggest clones make up 48%. No antigen has been assigned to these receptors. This material consisted of cultured PBMCs, taken from culture after CMV antigen stimulation. These receptors all stem from a human donor in good health (CMV status not recorded). Some clones in this sample may be carry-over from other donors' samples.

The table lists this clonotype with a count of one. The chain couples TRBV19 to TRBJ2-2, with TRBD2 matching 12 bases. Germline lookup yields CDR1 LNHDA and CDR2 SQIVND (reference sequence). This CDR3 is 16 amino acids long. The V gene end was trimmed by 6 bases and the J gene end by 2 bases; junction bases not matched to a gene: 4. The CDR3, as DNA: TGTGCCAGTAGGAGGACTAGCGGGACAAACACCGGGGAGCTGTTTTTT. Translating gives CASRRTSGTNTGELFF.

This clonotype was seen a handful of times. The V call is TRBV6-2 or TRBV6-3, the J call TRBJ2-2; D ambiguous. The germline CDR1 and CDR2 sequences are MNHEY and SVGEGT. CDR3 size: 16 residues. V lost 0 bases and J 6 bases, leaving 14 bases between the germline ends. Written as DNA, the CDR3 is TGTGCCAGCAGTTACTCGTTGGCCCTCGGGCCCGGGGAGCTGTTTTTT. It encodes CASSYSLALGPGELFF.

In its sample, this clonotype was seen a few times. The chain recombines TRBV7-9 with TRBJ2-5; 12 nucleotides match TRBD2. This CDR3 contains 19 residues. Trimming removed 5 bases from V and 4 bases from J; junction bases left unmatched: 17. The germline CDR1 and CDR2 sequences are SEHNR and FQNEAQ (reference sequence). CDR3 amino acids: CASSPLSGLAGSRPETQYF. The CDR3 nucleotides are TGTGCCAGCAGCCCCTTATCCGGACTAGCGGGAAGCCGTCCAGAGACCCAGTACTTC.

The chain is built from TRBV6-6 and TRBJ1-3; D unclear. The ends were cut back, 6 bases at V and 0 bases at J, with 9 bases in the middle. The CDR3 loop spans 14 amino acids. In germline, CDR1 is MNHNY, CDR2 SVGAGI (reference sequence). The CDR3 protein is CASSETVSGNTIYF. CDR3 nucleotide sequence: TGTGCCAGCAGCGAGACGGTCTCTGGAAACACCATATATTTT.

This clonotype was found many times. V and J are TRBV5-5 and TRBJ2-7, with D unresolved. This CDR3 contains 11 residues. Germline assignment: CDR1 SGHKS and CDR2 YYEKEE (reference sequence). Trimming stripped 4 bases from V and 2 bases from J, with 4 bases between. Here the CDR3 DNA reads TGTGCCAGCAGCGTGACCTACGAGCAGTACTTC. It specifies CASSVTYEQYF.

The chain couples TRBV18 to TRBJ2-5; 7 bases map to TRBD2. CDR1 is KGHSH and CDR2 is LQKENI in the germline V gene. The CDR3 is 15 amino acids. Trimming at V came to 4 bases and at J to 4 bases, leaving 9 bases not matched to a gene. The CDR3 coding sequence is TGTGCCAGCTCACACGGGAGGACGGGCGGAGAGACCCAGTACTTC. Residues: CASSHGRTGGETQYF. The entire variable domain, with the rest obtained from reference TRBV18 and TRBJ2-5, is as follows: NAGVMQNPRHLVRRRGQEARLRCSPMKGHSHVYWYRQLPEEGLKFMVYLQKENIIDESGMPKERFSAEFPKEGPSILRIQQVVRGDSAAYFCASSHGRTGGETQYFGPGTRLLVL.

This chain uses TRBV6-2 or TRBV6-3 with TRBJ1-1; 8 positions agree with TRBD1. Germline assignment: CDR1 MNHEY and CDR2 SVGEGT. This CDR3 has 15 residues. V was pared by 7 bases and J by 1 base, with 8 bases of the junction left unmatched. The CDR3 reads CASKDRGGGNTEAFF. The DNA for the CDR3 is TGTGCCAGCAAAGACAGGGGTGGTGGGAACACTGAAGCTTTCTTT.

V and J are TRBV6-5 and TRBJ2-7, with 7 bases that match TRBD1. Germline V gene data show CDR1 as MNHEY and CDR2 as SVGAGI. This CDR3 is built from 14 residues. Trimming at V came to 2 bases and at J to 4 bases, leaving 5 bases not matched to a gene. The DNA for the CDR3 is TGTGCCAGCAGTTACCTGGGACAGAGTTACGAGCAGTACTTC. Translation: CASSYLGQSYEQYF.

This clonotype was recorded a few times. The chain is built from TRBV7-2 and TRBJ2-2; D might be TRBD1 (5 bases). The CDR3 has 13 residues. Trimming took 1 base from V and 6 from J, leaving 6 bases between them. The germline V gene encodes CDR1 SGHTA and CDR2 FQGNSA. In DNA form, the CDR3 reads TGTGCCAGCAGCTTAGTCAGGGCCGGGGAGCTGTTTTTT. Amino acids: CASSLVRAGELFF.

The chain combines TRBV7-6 with TRBJ2-5; 10 bases fit TRBD2. CDR1 is SGHVS, CDR2 FNYEAQ, per germline. With V trimmed by 5 bases and J by 1 base, 10 bases remained unmatched. The CDR3 totals 17 residues. This CDR3 is CASSPPAASGSQETQYF. Written as DNA, the CDR3 is TGTGCCAGCAGCCCCCCGGCGGCTAGCGGGAGCCAAGAGACCCAGTACTTC.

This clonotype has a count of ten or more. The chain employs TRBV7-2 and TRBJ2-3, with a possible D match to TRBD2 (5 bases). CDR1 and CDR2 (germline): SGHTA, FQGNSA. The V end was cut by 6 bases, the J end by 2 bases, with 12 bases between. The CDR3 covers 14 residues. The CDR3 here is CASSSSLNTDTQYF. For the CDR3, the DNA is TGTGCCAGCAGTTCTAGCTTAAACACAGATACGCAGTATTTT.

The rearrangement links TRBV5-6 to TRBJ2-1, with 11 positions matching TRBD2. Germline lookup yields CDR1 SGHDT and CDR2 YYEEEE. The CDR3 contains 15 residues. J gave up 8 bases and V 3 bases, and 7 bases lay outside the gene matches. CDR3 bases: TGTGCCAGCAGCTCAACTAGCGGGAGAGGGTATGAGCAGTTCTTC. It translates to CASSSTSGRGYEQFF.

The gene calls are TRBV12-3 or TRBV12-4 and TRBJ1-1; D is undetermined. The V end was cut by 5 bases, the J end by 5 bases, with 15 bases between. CDR3 length equals 14 residues. CDR3 nucleotides: TGTGCCAGCAGTGTGGACCCGGGCGATACTGAAGCTTTCTTT. Its protein product is CASSVDPGDTEAFF.

This clonotype came up a few times. The chain is built from TRBV7-2 and TRBJ2-3; 7 bases match TRBD2. The germline gives CDR1 SGHTA, CDR2 FQGNSA. This CDR3 comprises 13 residues. Unmatched junction bases numbered 10, after V lost 2 bases and J lost 14 bases. CDR3 protein: CASSLSGATGGYF. CDR3 sequence (DNA): TGTGCCAGCAGCTTAAGTGGTGCGACGGGGGGGTATTTT.

This clonotype was counted a few times. V usage is TRBV6-2 or TRBV6-3 and J usage is TRBJ1-2; the D gene is possibly TRBD1 (6 bases). CDR3 size: 15 residues. Germline V CDR1 and CDR2: MNHEY, SVGEGT. Between the trimmed V and J ends, which lost 2 bases and 4 bases, there was a span of 14 bases. CDR3 nucleotides: TGTGCCAGCAGTTACGGACAGTCGGGAAGCTATGGCTACACCTTC. It codes for CASSYGQSGSYGYTF.

The chain carries TRBV20-1 and TRBJ2-3; TRBD2 matches at 9 bases. The germline CDR1 and CDR2 sequences are DFQATT and SNEGSKA (reference sequence). This CDR3 has 14 residues. After removal of 3 bases from V and 4 bases from J, the junction contained 5 bases not matched to a gene. The chain's CDR3 is CSARSSGSADTQYF. The CDR3, as DNA: TGCAGTGCTAGGAGTAGCGGGAGCGCAGATACGCAGTATTTT.

This clonotype was detected only a few times. The chain links TRBV4-2 to TRBJ2-3, with TRBD2 matching 12 bases. V lost 1 base, J lost 0 bases, and 5 bases stayed unmatched. CDR3 length equals 18 residues. Per germline, CDR1 LGHNA and CDR2 YNFKEQ. CDR3 in amino acids: CASSQGLAGVTSTDTQYF. CDR3 bases: TGTGCCAGCAGCCAAGGACTAGCGGGGGTCACTAGCACAGATACGCAGTATTTT.

This clonotype has only a few counts. V gene TRBV7-2 combines with J gene TRBJ1-3; no clear D gene. Per germline, CDR1 SGHTA and CDR2 FQGNSA. Trimming stripped 3 bases from V and 0 bases from J, with 6 bases between. The CDR3 is 14 amino acids. CDR3 nucleotides: TGTGCCAGCAGCTTTCTGGTCTCTGGAAACACCATATATTTT. Translated: CASSFLVSGNTIYF. The complete variable domain, with remaining parts taken from reference TRBV7-2 and TRBJ1-3, reads GAGVSQSPSNKVTEKGKDVELRCDPISGHTALYWYRQSLGQGLEFLIYFQGNSAPDKSGLPSDRFSAERTGGSVSTLTIQRTQQEDSAVYLCASSFLVSGNTIYFGEGSWLTVV.

J is TRBJ2-2 and V is TRBV28; the D is unclear. Looked up from germline, CDR1 is MDHEN and CDR2 is SYDVKM. The V and J ends lost 7 bases and 4 bases respectively, with 7 bases between them. The CDR3 spans 12 residues. This CDR3 is CASNVPTGELFF. CDR3 DNA: TGTGCCAGCAACGTCCCCACCGGGGAGCTGTTTTTT.

The chain uses TRBV12-3 or TRBV12-4 and TRBJ1-1; D is undetermined. Deletions cut 3 bases from V and 3 bases from J, with 5 bases between. The CDR3 sequence is 12 residues long. The CDR3 sequence: CASSFWDTEAFF. DNA for the CDR3: TGTGCCAGCAGTTTCTGGGACACTGAAGCTTTCTTT.

This clonotype was recorded a few times. This rearrangement joins TRBV7-2 to TRBJ2-2; possibly TRBD1 or TRBD2 for D (6 bases each). V gave up 5 bases and J gave up 5 bases, with 18 bases separating them. Looked up from germline, CDR1 is SGHTA and CDR2 is FQGNSA. This CDR3 region has 16 residues. CDR3 coding DNA: TGTGCCAGCAGCCTGATGGGGGGCGCGATTACCGGGGAGCTGTTTTTT. Protein sequence: CASSLMGGAITGELFF.

As regards this clonotype: Because the CDR3 is missing its conserved closing phenylalanine or tryptophan, this is likely a read error. The DNA is omitted, as the CDR3 cannot be located on it reliably, and the CDR3 follows TCRdb's listing. The rearrangement links TRBV18 to TRBJ2-1; the table gives TRBD2 as D, unverified against the DNA. Germline V CDR1 and CDR2: KGHSH, LQKENI. A total of 9 residues make up the CDR3, ends included. This CDR3 reads CASSPPPAG.

The table lists this clonotype with a few counts. The chain joins TRBV7-6 to TRBJ2-1; 10 nucleotides match TRBD2. The CDR3 spans 16 residues. V shed 5 bases and J 13 bases; nucleotides not matched to a gene: 17. CDR1 is SGHVS and CDR2 is FNYEAQ in the germline V gene. The CDR3 loop is CASSEELPSGSSPQFF. As DNA, the CDR3 is TGTGCCAGCAGCGAAGAACTCCCTAGCGGGAGTTCCCCCCAGTTCTTC.

This clonotype has more than one count but fewer than ten. This rearrangement joins TRBV7-2 to TRBJ2-1, with D unresolved. Germline values: CDR1 SGHTA, CDR2 FQGNSA. CDR3 length equals 13 residues. With 6 bases removed from V and 3 bases from J, the gap between germline ends came to 9 bases. CDR3 region: CASRGRIYNEQFF. CDR3 DNA: TGTGCCAGCAGGGGCCGGATCTACAATGAGCAGTTCTTC.